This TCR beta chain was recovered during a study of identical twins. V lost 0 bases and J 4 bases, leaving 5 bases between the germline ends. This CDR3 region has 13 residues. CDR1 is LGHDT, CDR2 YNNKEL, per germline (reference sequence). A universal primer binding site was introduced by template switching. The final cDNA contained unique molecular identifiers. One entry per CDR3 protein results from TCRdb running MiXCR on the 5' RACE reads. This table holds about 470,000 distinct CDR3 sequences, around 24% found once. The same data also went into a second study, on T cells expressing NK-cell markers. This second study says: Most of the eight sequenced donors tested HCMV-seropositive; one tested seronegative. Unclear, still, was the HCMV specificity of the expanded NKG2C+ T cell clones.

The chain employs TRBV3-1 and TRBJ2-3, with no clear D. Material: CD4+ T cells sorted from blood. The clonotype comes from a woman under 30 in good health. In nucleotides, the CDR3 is TGTGCCAGCAGCCAAGAGGGGTCAGATACGCAGTATTTT. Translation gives CASSQEGSDTQYF.